This entry describes one T cell receptor beta chain. The antigen remains undetermined. This sample was taken from a study of T cells in Graves' hyperthyroidism and ophthalmopathy. Regions amplified from RNA transcripts were the TCR beta CDR3 regions. First-round RT-PCR targeting the TCR CDR3 was performed with the HTBI primer set. From the multiplex PCR reads, TCRdb called clonotypes with MiXCR, one entry per CDR3 protein. The sample carries around 690,000 distinct CDR3 sequences, around 15% recorded once. Points from the study as a whole: Through a model of 13 V-J features, ophthalmopathy was separated from stable hyperthyroidism.

Germline CDR1 is SNHLY and CDR2 is FYNNEI. The V segment lost 4 bases and the J segment 4 bases; nucleotides outside the gene matches: 9. CDR3 size: 16 residues. This chain joins TRBV2 and TRBJ2-2; 7 bases align to TRBD1. This receptor was identified in a man aged 50 or older with Graves' hyperthyroidism. Material: blood. The CDR3 region is CASSGPGQTGTGELFF. CDR3 nucleotide sequence: TGTGCCAGCAGTGGACCGGGACAGACAGGCACCGGGGAGCTGTTTTTT.